The next 21 T cell receptor beta chains were all read from a single sample in a study of cytotoxic CD8 clonotypes in ibrutinib-treated CLL. Data came from immunoSEQ multiplex PCR; TCRdb stores just in-frame clones and leaves some out. The table includes about 57,000 clones, approximately 52% detected once. The specimen comprised PBMCs, sampled after 24 months of ibrutinib treatment. Receptors were obtained from a human donor with chronic lymphocytic leukemia.

The rearrangement uses TRBV5-6 and TRBJ2-5, with 11 bases that match TRBD1. With V trimmed by 0 bases and J by 4 bases, 2 bases remained unmatched. This CDR3 spans 15 amino acids. CDR1 is SGHDT, CDR2 YYEEEE, per germline. This CDR3 is CASSLVGTGGETQYF. The CDR3 DNA follows: TGTGCCAGCAGCTTGGTTGGGACAGGGGGAGAGACCCAGTACTTC.

This clone was counted many times. This chain uses TRBV15 with TRBJ2-7; 8 bases agree with TRBD1. The germline V gene encodes CDR1 LNHNV and CDR2 YYDKDF (reference sequence). CDR3 length: 17 amino acids. With V trimmed by 4 bases and J by 0 bases, 11 bases remained unmatched. CDR3 in DNA: TGTGCCACCAGCATATACCGACAGGGGTCAATCTCCTACGAGCAGTACGTC. Protein product: CATSIYRQGSISYEQYV.

The rearrangement links TRBV6-1 to TRBJ2-2; D unresolved. Per the germline V gene, CDR1 is MNHNS and CDR2 is SASEGT. Trimming cost V 2 bases and J 9 bases, with 10 bases left between them. The CDR3 consists of 13 residues. The CDR3 is CASSERSSWELFF. For the CDR3, the DNA is TGTGCCAGCAGTGAAAGGTCAAGCTGGGAGCTGTTTTTT.

The V and J genes are TRBV5-4 and TRBJ1-3, with D maybe TRBD1 (5 bases). V gave up 4 bases and J gave up 0 bases, with 11 bases separating them. Germline V gene data show CDR1 as SGHNT and CDR2 as YYREEE (reference sequence). The CDR3 runs 15 residues. The CDR3 DNA reads as TGTGCCAGCAGCCCCGGGGCCCGCTCTGGAAACACCATATATTTT. Translated: CASSPGARSGNTIYF.

This rearrangement joins TRBV29-1 to TRBJ1-3; possible D gene TRBD1, 6 bases. Trimming removed 4 bases at V and 3 bases at J, with 10 bases between. The CDR3 spans 13 residues. CDR1 is SQVTM and CDR2 is ANQGSEA in the germline V gene. CDR3 sequence reads: CSVAGEHGNTIYF. The CDR3 DNA follows: TGCAGCGTTGCAGGGGAGCATGGAAACACCATATATTTT.

CDR3 sequence (DNA): TGTGCCATCAGTGCGGGCGGCCCTACAGATACGCAGTATTTT. Translating gives CAISAGGPTDTQYF. V usage is TRBV10-3 and J usage is TRBJ2-3; the D is unclear. Germline CDR1 is ENHRY and CDR2 is SYGVKD. CDR3 length equals 14 residues. V lost 4 bases and J lost 3, with 11 bases in between.

CDR3 in amino acids: CASSFRQGWGYTF. CDR3 sequence (DNA): TGTGCCAGCAGTTTCCGACAGGGCTGGGGCTACACCTTC. V is TRBV27 and J is TRBJ1-2; 7 bases are shared with TRBD1. The length of the CDR3 is 13 residues. Germline V CDR1 and CDR2: MNHEY, SMNVEV (reference sequence). J was trimmed by 8 bases and V by 3 bases; bases with no gene match: 6.

This clone was seen many times. The rearrangement joins TRBV10-3 to TRBJ2-5, with TRBD1 as a possible D gene (7 bases). The germline V gene has CDR1 ENHRY and CDR2 SYGVKD. CDR3 length: 15 residues. Deletions cut 3 bases from V and 6 bases from J, with 17 bases between. Here the CDR3 reads CAISDHRGGGKTQYF. For the CDR3, the DNA is TGTGCCATCAGTGACCACAGGGGAGGCGGAAAGACCCAGTACTTC.

V is TRBV27 and J is TRBJ2-1; TRBD2 agrees at 7 bases. The CDR3 totals 15 residues. Trimming cost V 6 bases and J 5 bases; bases outside gene matches: 10. Germline-derived CDR1 and CDR2 are MNHEY and SMNVEV (reference sequence). CDR3 residues: CASSQSGKSNNEQFF. The CDR3 bases are TGTGCCAGCAGCCAAAGCGGGAAGTCGAACAATGAGCAGTTCTTC.

This clone was seen a single time. This sequence joins TRBV27 and TRBJ2-1, with TRBD2 identical over 7 bases. The CDR3 is 16 residues long. CDR1 is MNHEY and CDR2 is SMNVEV in the germline V gene (reference sequence). V shed 8 bases, J shed 2 bases, and the junction held 12 bases outside the gene matches. The CDR3 DNA is TGTGCCAGCGGCCGGCTTACTAGCGTGACCTACAATGAGCAGTTCTTC. Translation gives CASGRLTSVTYNEQFF.

The chain couples TRBV27 to TRBJ2-1; D is unresolved. The CDR3 sequence is 13 residues long. V lost 5 bases and J 6 bases, leaving 11 bases between the germline ends. Germline V CDR1 and CDR2: MNHEY, SMNVEV (reference sequence). CDR3 DNA: TGTGCCAGCAGTCTGACGTGGGTCAATGAGCAGTTCTTC. It translates to CASSLTWVNEQFF.

V gene TRBV5-4 combines with J gene TRBJ2-5, with TRBD1 as a possible D gene (5 bases). Germline V CDR1 and CDR2: SGHNT, YYREEE (reference sequence). The CDR3 is made up of 14 amino acids. Trimming took 4 bases from V and 1 from J, leaving 11 bases between them. CDR3 loop: CASSPGHRQETQYF. CDR3 coding DNA: TGTGCCAGCAGCCCCGGACATCGCCAAGAGACCCAGTACTTC.

The chain is built from TRBV28 and TRBJ1-5; D gene unclear. V was clipped by 2 bases and J by 0 bases, with 14 bases between them. Germline V gene lookup returns CDR1 MDHEN and CDR2 SYDVKM. The CDR3 sequence is 17 residues long. DNA for the CDR3: TGTGCCAGCAGTTTAGCCAGCGGGCGTTATAGCAATCAGCCCCAGCATTTT. Translating it yields CASSLASGRYSNQPQHF.

The rearrangement links TRBV5-6 to TRBJ2-3, with D unresolved. Germline assignment: CDR1 SGHDT and CDR2 YYEEEE. V lost 4 bases and J 6 bases, leaving 15 bases between the germline ends. This CDR3 region has 14 residues. The CDR3 spells CASSLDPLTDTQYF. CDR3 DNA sequence: TGTGCCAGCAGCCTCGACCCCTTAACGGATACGCAGTATTTT.

V and J are TRBV4-2 and TRBJ2-1; tentative D call: TRBD2 (5 bases). The V gene lost 2 bases and the J gene lost 6 bases, with 23 bases spanning the gap. Germline V CDR1 and CDR2: LGHNA, YNFKEQ. This CDR3 has 18 amino acids. In nucleotides, the CDR3 is TGTGCCAGCAGCCAAATGAGGCCGTCGGGGAATATCATCAATGAGCAGTTCTTC. It is translated as CASSQMRPSGNIINEQFF.

This clone was counted a few times. The chain joins TRBV4-2 to TRBJ1-1, with TRBD1 as a possible D gene (5 bases). The CDR3 has 15 amino acids. Germline V gene data show CDR1 as LGHNA and CDR2 as YNFKEQ. The V end was cut by 0 bases, the J end by 1 base, with 9 bases between. Here the CDR3 DNA reads TGTGCCAGCAGCCAAGAGGCGAGGGGGAACACTGAAGCTTTCTTT. Encoded protein: CASSQEARGNTEAFF.

The V and J genes are TRBV5-1 and TRBJ2-2; the match to TRBD2 covers 11 bases. This CDR3 is 14 amino acids long. V trimming: 4 bases; J trimming: 7 bases; junction bases outside the gene matches: 3. CDR1 is SGHRS, CDR2 YFSETQ, per germline. DNA for the CDR3: TGCGCCAGCAGCCCGGGACTAGCGGACGGGGAGCTGTTTTTT. The encoded protein is CASSPGLADGELFF. The full variable domain, rest sourced from reference TRBV5-1 and TRBJ2-2, is KAGVTQTPRYLIKTRGQQVTLSCSPISGHRSVSWYQQTPGQGLQFLFEYFSETQRNKGNFPGRFSGRQFSNSRSEMNVSTLELGDSALYLCASSPGLADGELFFGEGSRLTVL.

The chain combines TRBV9 with TRBJ2-3; 11 bases align to TRBD2. Losses at the gene ends were 1 base for V and 5 bases for J; bases not matched to a gene: 3. The V gene's germline CDR1 is SGDLS and CDR2 YYNGEE. The CDR3 sequence is 15 residues long. CDR3 sequence (DNA): TGTGCCAGCAGCGTACCAACTAGCGGGAGAGATACGCAGTATTTT. Protein sequence: CASSVPTSGRDTQYF.

The rearrangement links TRBV28 to TRBJ2-1; D perhaps matches TRBD2 (5 bases). V was clipped by 3 bases and J by 4 bases, with 16 bases between them. CDR3 length: 16 amino acids. Germline V gives CDR1 MDHEN, CDR2 SYDVKM. The CDR3: CASSLGIRRTYNEQFF. The CDR3 region has the DNA TGTGCCAGCAGTTTGGGTATTCGTCGGACTTACAATGAGCAGTTCTTC.

The V and J genes are TRBV20-1 and TRBJ1-4, with a possible D match to TRBD1 (6 bases). This CDR3 region has 11 residues. With 5 bases removed from V and 8 bases from J, the gap between germline ends came to 9 bases. Per germline, CDR1 DFQATT and CDR2 SNEGSKA (reference sequence). The CDR3 loop reads CSAGQGEKLFF. CDR3 in DNA: TGCAGTGCTGGGCAGGGGGAAAAACTGTTTTTT.

This clone is labeled as medium-sized. The V call is TRBV5-1, the J call TRBJ1-2; TRBD1 matches at 8 bases. V lost 6 bases, J lost 6 bases, and 7 bases stayed unmatched. Germline V gene data show CDR1 as SGHRS and CDR2 as YFSETQ. This CDR3 region has 13 residues. CDR3 protein: CASTQTGVNGYTF. The CDR3 region has the DNA TGCGCCAGCACCCAGACAGGGGTGAATGGCTACACCTTC.